This entry features one TCR beta chain sequence. Donors of Cohort 3 who recovered were those that had two negative PCRs, clearance, or symptom resolution. This record belongs to a study of blood T cell repertoires in COVID-19. Study details: Specimens from acute and convalescent COVID-19 originated in the United States, Italy and Spain.

The method was immunoSEQ multiplex PCR; TCRdb's version includes in-frame clones alone and lacks a portion of them. The table shows a few hundred thousand clones, with approximately 88% occurring only once. The source of this sequence is a woman aged 18-30 years who had recovered from COVID-19. The specimen was PBMCs or T cells enriched from blood (not recorded which).

CDR3 coding DNA: TGTGCCAGCAGTTTCCCGGGACAGGGGGCACATCAGCCCCAGCATTTT. Translated, it gives CASSFPGQGAHQPQHF. V and J are TRBV28 and TRBJ1-5, with TRBD1 matching over 12 bases. The ends lost 3 bases at V and 5 bases at J; junction bases unmatched: 5. There are 16 residues in the CDR3. Germline V lookup: CDR1 MDHEN, CDR2 SYDVKM.